The clone carrying this T cell receptor (beta chain) was seen at least ten times. Its antigen is not identified. TCR beta VDJ combinations and CDR3 sequences were profiled from genomic DNA. One entry per CDR3 protein, called by TCRdb with MiXCR from the reads. The data contain roughly 130,000 distinct CDR3 sequences, 48% of them seen just once; the ten biggest clones take up about 2.5%. This sample is drawn from a study of CD8+CD57+ T cells in acquired aplastic anemia. Across the whole study: Healthy donor sequencing depth: 9.5 million to 10.8 million CD4+, fewer than 13 million CD8+ reads. Study outcomes and limitations: The same twenty-nine CD8+ CDR3 sequences occurred in patients and in controls.

This clonotype originated in a human donor in good health, serving as a control. Input material: sorted CD4+, CD8+, or CD8+CD57+ T cells (not recorded which) from PBMCs.

CDR3 DNA: TGTGCCAGTAGTGACCTACAGGGACTGTTGAATGGCTACACCTTC. Translating gives CASSDLQGLLNGYTF. The rearrangement uses TRBV19 and TRBJ1-2; D may be TRBD1 (6 bases). CDR1 and CDR2 (germline): LNHDA, SQIVND (reference sequence). This CDR3 has 15 residues. V was shortened by 5 bases and J by 6 bases, with 19 bases between the two germline ends.